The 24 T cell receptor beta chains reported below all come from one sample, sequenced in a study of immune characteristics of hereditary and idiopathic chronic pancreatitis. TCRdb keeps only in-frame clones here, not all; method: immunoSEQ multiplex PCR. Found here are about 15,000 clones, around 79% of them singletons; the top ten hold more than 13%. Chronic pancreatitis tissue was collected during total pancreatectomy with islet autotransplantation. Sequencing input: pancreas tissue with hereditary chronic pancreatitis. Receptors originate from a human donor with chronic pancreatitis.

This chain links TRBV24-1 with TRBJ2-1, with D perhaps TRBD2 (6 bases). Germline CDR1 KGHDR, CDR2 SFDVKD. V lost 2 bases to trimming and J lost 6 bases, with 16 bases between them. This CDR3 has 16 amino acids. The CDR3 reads CATSDWGGESPNEQFF. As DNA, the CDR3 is TGTGCCACCAGTGATTGGGGCGGGGAGTCCCCCAATGAGCAGTTCTTC.

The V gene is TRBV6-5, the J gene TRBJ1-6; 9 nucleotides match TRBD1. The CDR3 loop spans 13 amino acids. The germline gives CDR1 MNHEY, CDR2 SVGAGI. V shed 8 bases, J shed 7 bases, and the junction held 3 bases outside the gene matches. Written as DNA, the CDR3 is TGTGCCAGCGGGACAGGGAGGAATTCACCCCTCCACTTT. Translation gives CASGTGRNSPLHF.

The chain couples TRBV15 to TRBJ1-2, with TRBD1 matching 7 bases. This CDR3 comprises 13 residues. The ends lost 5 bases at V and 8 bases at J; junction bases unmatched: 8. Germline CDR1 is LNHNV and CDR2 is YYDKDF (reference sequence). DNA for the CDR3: TGTGCCACCAGCTTACAACAGGGGAGGGGCTACACCTTC. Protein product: CATSLQQGRGYTF.

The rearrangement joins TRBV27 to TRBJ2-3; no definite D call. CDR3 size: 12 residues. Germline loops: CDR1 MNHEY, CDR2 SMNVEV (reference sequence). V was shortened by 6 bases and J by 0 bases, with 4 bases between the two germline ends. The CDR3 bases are TGTGCCAGCAGGACTAGCACAGATACGCAGTATTTT. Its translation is CASRTSTDTQYF.

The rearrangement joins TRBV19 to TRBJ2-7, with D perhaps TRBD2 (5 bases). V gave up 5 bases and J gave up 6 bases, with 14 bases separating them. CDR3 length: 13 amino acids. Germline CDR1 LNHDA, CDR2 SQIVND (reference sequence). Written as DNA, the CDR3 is TGTGCCAGTAGTCGCGGTCTAGCTCTCGAGCAGTACTTC. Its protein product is CASSRGLALEQYF.

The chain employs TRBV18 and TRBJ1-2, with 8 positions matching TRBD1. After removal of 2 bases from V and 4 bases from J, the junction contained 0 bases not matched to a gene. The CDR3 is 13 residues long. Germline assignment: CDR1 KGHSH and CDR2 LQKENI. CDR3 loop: CASSPGTGYGYTF. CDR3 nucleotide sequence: TGTGCCAGCTCACCAGGGACAGGCTATGGCTACACCTTC.

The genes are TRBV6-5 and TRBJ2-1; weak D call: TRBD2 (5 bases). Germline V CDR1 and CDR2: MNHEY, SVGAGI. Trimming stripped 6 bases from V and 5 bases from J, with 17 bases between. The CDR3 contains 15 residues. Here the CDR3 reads CASRDLTSPHNEQFF. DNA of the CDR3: TGTGCCAGCAGAGACTTAACTAGTCCCCACAATGAGCAGTTCTTC.

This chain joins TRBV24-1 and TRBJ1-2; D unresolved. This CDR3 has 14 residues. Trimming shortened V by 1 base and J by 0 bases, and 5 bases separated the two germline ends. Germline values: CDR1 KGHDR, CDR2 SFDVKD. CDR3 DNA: TGTGCCACCAGTGATTTCGGGACTAACTATGGCTACACCTTC. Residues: CATSDFGTNYGYTF.

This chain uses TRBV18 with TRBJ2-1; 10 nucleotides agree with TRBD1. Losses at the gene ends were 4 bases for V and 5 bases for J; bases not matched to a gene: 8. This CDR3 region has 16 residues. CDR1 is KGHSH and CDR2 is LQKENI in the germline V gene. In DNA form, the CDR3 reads TGTGCCAGCTCACTTTCGGGACAGGGGAGTGACAATGAGCAGTTCTTC. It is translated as CASSLSGQGSDNEQFF.

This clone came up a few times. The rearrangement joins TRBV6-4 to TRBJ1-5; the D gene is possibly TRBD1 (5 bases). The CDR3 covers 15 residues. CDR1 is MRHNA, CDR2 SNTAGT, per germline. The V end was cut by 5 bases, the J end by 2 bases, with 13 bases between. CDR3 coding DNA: TGTGCCAGCAGTCAGGGCGGGGATGGCAATCAGCCCCAGCATTTT. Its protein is CASSQGGDGNQPQHF.

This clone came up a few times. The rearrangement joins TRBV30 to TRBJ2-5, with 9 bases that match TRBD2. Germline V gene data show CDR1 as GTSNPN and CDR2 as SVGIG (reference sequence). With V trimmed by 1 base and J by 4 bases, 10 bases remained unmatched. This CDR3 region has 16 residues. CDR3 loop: CAWSGSPSGTAETQYF. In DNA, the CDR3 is TGTGCCTGGAGTGGTTCTCCTAGCGGGACCGCAGAGACCCAGTACTTC.

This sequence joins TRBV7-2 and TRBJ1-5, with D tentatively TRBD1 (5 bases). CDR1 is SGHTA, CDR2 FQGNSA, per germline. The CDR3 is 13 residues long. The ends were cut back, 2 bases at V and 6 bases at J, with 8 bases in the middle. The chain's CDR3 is CASSLRRGQPQHF. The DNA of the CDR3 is TGTGCCAGCAGCTTACGGAGGGGTCAGCCCCAGCATTTT.

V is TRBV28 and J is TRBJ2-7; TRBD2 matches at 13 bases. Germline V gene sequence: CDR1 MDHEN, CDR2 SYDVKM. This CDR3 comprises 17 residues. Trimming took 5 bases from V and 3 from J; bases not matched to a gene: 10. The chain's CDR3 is CASSLKRGLAGHYEQYF. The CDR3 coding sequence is TGTGCCAGCAGTCTGAAGCGGGGACTAGCGGGACACTACGAGCAGTACTTC. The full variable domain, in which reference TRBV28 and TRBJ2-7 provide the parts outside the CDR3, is DVKVTQSSRYLVKRTGEKVFLECVQDMDHENMFWYRQDPGLGLRLIYFSYDVKMKEKGDIPEGYSVSREKKERFSLILESASTNQTSMYLCASSLKRGLAGHYEQYFGPGTRLTVT.

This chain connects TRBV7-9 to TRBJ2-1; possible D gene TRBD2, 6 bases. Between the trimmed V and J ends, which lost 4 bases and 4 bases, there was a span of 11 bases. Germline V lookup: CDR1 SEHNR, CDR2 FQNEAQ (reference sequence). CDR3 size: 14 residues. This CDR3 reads CASSSSGRYNEQFF. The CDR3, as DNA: TGTGCCAGCAGCTCCTCCGGGAGATACAATGAGCAGTTCTTC.

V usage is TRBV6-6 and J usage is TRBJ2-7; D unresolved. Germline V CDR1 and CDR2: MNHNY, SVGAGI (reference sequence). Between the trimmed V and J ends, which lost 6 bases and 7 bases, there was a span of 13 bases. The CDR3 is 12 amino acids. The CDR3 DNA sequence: TGTGCCAGCAGCCCCCACTATGGGGAGCAGTACTTC. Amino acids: CASSPHYGEQYF.

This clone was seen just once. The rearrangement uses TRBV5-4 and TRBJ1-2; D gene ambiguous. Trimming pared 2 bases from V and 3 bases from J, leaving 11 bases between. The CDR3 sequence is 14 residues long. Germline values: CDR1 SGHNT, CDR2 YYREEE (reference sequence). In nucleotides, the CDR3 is TGTGCCAGCAGCTTCCCGGGGTATTACTATGGCTACACCTTC. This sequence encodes CASSFPGYYYGYTF.

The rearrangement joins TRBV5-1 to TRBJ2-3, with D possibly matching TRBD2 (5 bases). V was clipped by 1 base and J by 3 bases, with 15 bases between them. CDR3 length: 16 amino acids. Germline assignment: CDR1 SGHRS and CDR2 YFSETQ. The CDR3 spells CASSLISGGGTDTQYF. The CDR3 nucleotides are TGCGCCAGCAGCTTGATCTCAGGAGGAGGAACAGATACGCAGTATTTT.

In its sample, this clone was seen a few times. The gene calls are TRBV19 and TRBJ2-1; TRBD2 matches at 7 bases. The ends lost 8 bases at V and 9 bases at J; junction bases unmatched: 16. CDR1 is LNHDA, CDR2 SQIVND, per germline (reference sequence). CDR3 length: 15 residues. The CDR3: CASASFSGFYGEQFF. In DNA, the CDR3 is TGTGCCAGTGCTTCCTTTAGCGGGTTTTATGGTGAGCAGTTCTTC.

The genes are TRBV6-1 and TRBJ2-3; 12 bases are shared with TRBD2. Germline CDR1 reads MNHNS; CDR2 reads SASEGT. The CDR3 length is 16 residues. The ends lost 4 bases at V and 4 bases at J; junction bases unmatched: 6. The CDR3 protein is CASSATGTSGPDTQYF. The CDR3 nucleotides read TGTGCCAGCAGTGCAACCGGGACTAGCGGGCCAGATACGCAGTATTTT.

The CDR3 region has the DNA TGTGCCACCAGTGACGCCGCTTTGGGGCAGTTCTTC. Translation gives CATSDAALGQFF. The genes are TRBV24-1 and TRBJ2-1; D is ambiguous. V dropped 4 bases and J dropped 12 bases, with 12 bases sitting between them. The CDR3 has 12 amino acids. Germline CDR1 reads KGHDR; CDR2 reads SFDVKD.

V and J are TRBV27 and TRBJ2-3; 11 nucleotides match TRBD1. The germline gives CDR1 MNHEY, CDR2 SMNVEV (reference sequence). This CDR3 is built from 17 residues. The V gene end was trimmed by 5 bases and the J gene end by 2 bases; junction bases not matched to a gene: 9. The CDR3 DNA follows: TGTGCCAGCAGTCCCAACGTGGGACAGGGGGTCACAGATACGCAGTATTTT. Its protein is CASSPNVGQGVTDTQYF.

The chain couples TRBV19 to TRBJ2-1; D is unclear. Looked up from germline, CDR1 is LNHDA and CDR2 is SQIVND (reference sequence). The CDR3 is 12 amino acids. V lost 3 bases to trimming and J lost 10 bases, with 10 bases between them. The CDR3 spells CASSISREEQFF. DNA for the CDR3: TGTGCCAGTAGTATTAGTAGGGAAGAGCAGTTCTTC.

The CDR3 reads CASTPEGGSYGYTF. The CDR3 DNA is TGTGCCAGCACCCCAGAGGGAGGCAGCTATGGCTACACCTTC. V usage is TRBV7-2 and J usage is TRBJ1-2; D not resolved. V was shortened by 7 bases and J by 4 bases, with 16 bases between the two germline ends. This CDR3 region has 14 residues. Germline CDR1 is SGHTA and CDR2 is FQGNSA.

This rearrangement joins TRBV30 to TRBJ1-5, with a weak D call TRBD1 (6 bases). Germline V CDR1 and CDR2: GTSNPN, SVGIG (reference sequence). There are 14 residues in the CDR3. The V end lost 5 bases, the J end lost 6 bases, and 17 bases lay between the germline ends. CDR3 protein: CAWARGQWGQPQHF. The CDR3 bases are TGTGCCTGGGCCAGGGGACAATGGGGTCAGCCCCAGCATTTT. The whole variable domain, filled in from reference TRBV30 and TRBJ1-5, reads SQTIHQWPATLVQPVGSPLSLECTVEGTSNPNLYWYRQAAGRGLQLLFYSVGIGQISSEVPQNLSASRPQDRQFILSSKKLLLSDSGFYLCAWARGQWGQPQHFGDGTRLSIL.